The 20 T cell receptor beta chains reported below all come from one sample, sequenced in a study of control samples from healthy donors and cancer patients. Using immunoSEQ multiplex PCR, the repertoire was profiled, and TCRdb retains in-frame clones only, with some absent. The table records over 110,000 clones, roughly 90% of them present only once. The sample taken for sequencing was blood. All receptors derive from a man aged 30 to 45 in good health.

This clone was picked up a small number of times. V and J are TRBV30 and TRBJ1-6; possible D gene TRBD1, 5 bases. Trimming took 0 bases from V and 7 from J, leaving 16 bases between them. The CDR3 has 16 residues. Per germline, CDR1 GTSNPN and CDR2 SVGIG (reference sequence). CDR3 nucleotides: TGTGCCTGGAGTGTTACCCCCGGGACGGGGAATTCACCCCTCCACTTT. This encodes CAWSVTPGTGNSPLHF.

The rearrangement joins TRBV6-5 to TRBJ2-7; no firm D call. V was clipped by 6 bases and J by 1 base, with 16 bases between them. Germline V lookup: CDR1 MNHEY, CDR2 SVGAGI. The CDR3 covers 15 residues. DNA of the CDR3: TGTGCCAGCAGCCATCCGAGACCCGATTCCTACGAGCAGTACTTC. Encoded protein: CASSHPRPDSYEQYF.

V usage is TRBV12-3 or TRBV12-4 and J usage is TRBJ1-4; D gene unclear. The CDR3 sequence is 13 residues long. V gave up 5 bases and J gave up 5 bases, with 9 bases separating them. The CDR3 protein is CASSRVINEKLFF. CDR3 bases: TGTGCCAGCAGTCGCGTAATCAATGAAAAACTGTTTTTT.

The chain is built from TRBV2 and TRBJ1-4; 9 positions match TRBD1. CDR3 size: 18 residues. In germline, CDR1 is SNHLY, CDR2 FYNNEI. Trimming removed 4 bases from V and 8 bases from J; junction bases left unmatched: 17. The CDR3 coding sequence is TGTGCCAGCAGTGTTAATTTGGGGACAGGGAGGCTTGGAGAAAAACTGTTTTTT. Encoded protein: CASSVNLGTGRLGEKLFF.

The chain couples TRBV21-1 to TRBJ2-1; the listed D gene, TRBD1, was not tested against the DNA. TRBV21-1 is assigned pseudogene status. The CDR3 contains 23 residues. The CDR3 DNA is TGTGCCAGCAGCAAAGAAGGTGGAGTGTGGGACAGGGGGCGAACGGGGAGAAACAATGAGCAGTTCTTC. Its protein product is CASSKEGGVWDRGRTGRNNEQFF.

V usage is TRBV28 and J usage is TRBJ1-6, with 7 bases aligning to TRBD1. The germline V gene has CDR1 MDHEN and CDR2 SYDVKM. The CDR3 loop spans 15 amino acids. Trimming took 5 bases from V and 4 from J; bases not matched to a gene: 5. CDR3 sequence (DNA): TGTGCCAGCAGTATACCGGGACAGTATAATTCACCCCTCCACTTT. Its translation is CASSIPGQYNSPLHF.

The rearrangement joins TRBV5-1 to TRBJ2-1, with 9 positions matching TRBD2. With V trimmed by 0 bases and J by 9 bases, 13 bases remained unmatched. The CDR3 is 17 residues long. Germline V CDR1 and CDR2: SGHRS, YFSETQ. CDR3 nucleotides: TGCGCCAGCAGCTTGGAGGGGTGGGGACTAGCAGTTAGTGAGCAGTTCTTC. This translates into CASSLEGWGLAVSEQFF.

The chain employs TRBV28 and TRBJ1-1, with D unresolved. Trimming removed 5 bases from V and 1 base from J, with 17 bases in between. CDR1 is MDHEN, CDR2 SYDVKM, per germline. The CDR3 sequence is 16 residues long. The CDR3 loop is CASSTHWAGGNTEAFF. Here the CDR3 DNA reads TGTGCCAGCAGTACACACTGGGCAGGAGGGAACACTGAAGCTTTCTTT.

The chain combines TRBV7-2 with TRBJ2-7; D ambiguous. Germline lookup yields CDR1 SGHTA and CDR2 FQGNSA. Trimming removed 1 base at V and 7 bases at J, with 14 bases between. The CDR3 is 14 amino acids. The CDR3 nucleotides are TGTGCCAGCAGCTTAGGCGGCCAGCCTAAAGAGCAGTACTTC. Encoded protein: CASSLGGQPKEQYF.

V is TRBV5-4 and J is TRBJ1-2; D gene unclear. The CDR3 is made up of 13 amino acids. Germline CDR1 is SGHNT and CDR2 is YYREEE (reference sequence). Deletions cut 0 bases from V and 4 bases from J, with 7 bases between. CDR3 loop: CASSLERGYGYTF. CDR3 nucleotide sequence: TGTGCCAGCAGCTTGGAGCGGGGCTATGGCTACACCTTC.

The CDR3 DNA sequence: TGTGCCAGTACTTCTGGCAGACAATTCTCTGGAAACACCATATATTTT. Encoded protein: CASTSGRQFSGNTIYF. This rearrangement joins TRBV19 to TRBJ1-3, with D uncertain. Between the trimmed V and J ends, which lost 7 bases and 0 bases, there was a span of 16 bases. The germline V gene encodes CDR1 LNHDA and CDR2 SQIVND (reference sequence). The CDR3 consists of 16 residues. Together with reference TRBV19 and TRBJ1-3, the CDR3 gives the full variable domain: DGGITQSPKYLFRKEGQNVTLSCEQNLNHDAMYWYRQDPGQGLRLIYYSQIVNDFQKGDIAEGYSVSREKKESFPLTVTSAQKNPTAFYLCASTSGRQFSGNTIYFGEGSWLTVV.

The chain recombines TRBV6-5 with TRBJ2-1, with unresolved D. The CDR3 sequence is 12 residues long. Germline CDR1 reads MNHEY; CDR2 reads SVGAGI. The ends were cut back, 6 bases at V and 7 bases at J, with 10 bases in the middle. DNA of the CDR3: TGTGCCAGCAGCCGACTTCAAAATGAGCAGTTCTTC. It specifies CASSRLQNEQFF.

The chain uses TRBV19 and TRBJ1-2, with 7 bases lining up with TRBD1. CDR1 LNHDA and CDR2 SQIVND come from the germline V gene (reference sequence). The CDR3 consists of 12 residues. After removal of 4 bases from V and 5 bases from J, the junction contained 1 base not matched to a gene. The CDR3 nucleotides are TGTGCCAGTAGTACAGGGGGATATGGCTACACCTTC. This sequence encodes CASSTGGYGYTF.

The chain employs TRBV30 and TRBJ1-1; D remains unclear. Germline V CDR1 and CDR2: GTSNPN, SVGIG (reference sequence). V lost 1 base and J 4 bases, leaving 7 bases between the germline ends. The CDR3 runs to 12 residues. The CDR3 spells CAWSGTGTEAFF. CDR3 in DNA: TGTGCCTGGAGTGGAACTGGCACTGAAGCTTTCTTT.

The chain combines TRBV4-2 with TRBJ2-6; 9 bases are shared with TRBD1. V lost 3 bases, J lost 2 bases, and 5 bases stayed unmatched. CDR1 is LGHNA and CDR2 is YNFKEQ in the germline V gene. The CDR3 covers 17 residues. The CDR3 reads CASSQGTGGTGANVLTF. Here the CDR3 DNA reads TGTGCCAGCAGCCAGGGCACAGGGGGCACTGGGGCCAACGTCCTGACTTTC.

The chain combines TRBV19 with TRBJ2-7; D perhaps matches TRBD2 (5 bases). Looked up from germline, CDR1 is LNHDA and CDR2 is SQIVND (reference sequence). The V end was cut by 6 bases, the J end by 0 bases, with 12 bases between. This CDR3 comprises 14 residues. The CDR3 DNA sequence: TGTGCCAGTAGACCCCAAGGGAGCTCCTACGAGCAGTACTTC. Translated, it gives CASRPQGSSYEQYF.

J is TRBJ2-1 and V is TRBV7-2; perhaps TRBD1 as D (6 bases). CDR1 is SGHTA, CDR2 FQGNSA, per germline. V lost 6 bases and J lost 10, with 16 bases in between. The CDR3 runs 13 residues. CDR3 DNA: TGTGCCAGCAGACAGGGTCCCCCCCCGGAGCAGTTCTTC. Translating it yields CASRQGPPPEQFF.

The chain couples TRBV7-9 to TRBJ2-7; D gene ambiguous. Germline V gene sequence: CDR1 SEHNR, CDR2 FQNEAQ (reference sequence). V was trimmed by 5 bases and J by 2 bases, leaving 16 bases between them. This CDR3 region has 15 residues. CDR3 DNA: TGTGCCAGCAGCCCCGGTAATAGCTATACCTACGAGCAGTACTTC. Protein sequence: CASSPGNSYTYEQYF.

This rearrangement joins TRBV19 to TRBJ1-5; D not certain. V lost 8 bases to trimming and J lost 5 bases, with 13 bases between them. The germline CDR1 and CDR2 sequences are LNHDA and SQIVND (reference sequence). The CDR3 covers 13 residues. CDR3 region: CASRPTFDQPQHF. As DNA, the CDR3 is TGTGCCAGTCGGCCAACCTTTGATCAGCCCCAGCATTTT.

The V gene is TRBV6-5, the J gene TRBJ2-3; TRBD1 agrees at 7 bases. After removal of 9 bases from V and 1 base from J, the junction contained 7 bases not matched to a gene. The CDR3 has 14 residues. In germline, CDR1 is MNHEY, CDR2 SVGAGI. The CDR3 region is CASETGKGTDTQYF. The CDR3 coding sequence is TGTGCCAGTGAGACAGGGAAAGGCACAGATACGCAGTATTTT.